These 28 T cell receptor beta chains were sequenced from one sample in a study of blood T cell repertoires in COVID-19. Sequenced by immunoSEQ multiplex PCR; TCRdb stores in-frame clones only, minus some. The sample carries 100,000 or so clones, around four fifths recorded once. Source material: peripheral blood. The receptors were gathered from a man aged 65-85 years with active or convalescent COVID-19.

This clone has a single count. This chain links TRBV19 with TRBJ1-6, with a tentative D call TRBD1 (6 bases). This CDR3 contains 14 residues. From germline, CDR1 is LNHDA and CDR2 SQIVND (reference sequence). Trimming took off 6 bases at V and 14 bases at J, with 20 bases between the two ends. The CDR3 DNA follows: TGTGCCAGTAGCCCCTCAGGGGCCCCCCTCGCCCTCCACTTT. It is translated as CASSPSGAPLALHF.

This clone was detected a few times. V usage is TRBV5-4 and J usage is TRBJ2-1, with 10 positions matching TRBD2. Germline CDR1 reads SGHNT; CDR2 reads YYREEE (reference sequence). The junction had 8 bases not matched to a gene; V was cut back by 0 bases and J by 8 bases. This CDR3 is built from 16 residues. DNA for the CDR3: TGTGCCAGCAGCTTGGCCATAGGACTAGCGGCCGATGAGCAGTTCTTC. Translating it yields CASSLAIGLAADEQFF.

The V gene is TRBV10-2, the J gene TRBJ2-1; TRBD2 matches 8 bases. V was pared by 2 bases and J by 5 bases, with 8 bases of the junction left unmatched. This CDR3 region has 16 residues. CDR1 and CDR2 (germline): WSHSY, SAAADI. The CDR3 protein is CASSEGGREGNNEQFF. The DNA of the CDR3 is TGCGCCAGCAGTGAGGGGGGTCGGGAGGGAAACAATGAGCAGTTCTTC.

This clone occurred many times. The rearrangement joins TRBV9 to TRBJ1-1; maybe TRBD1 (5 bases). This CDR3 contains 16 residues. V was trimmed by 4 bases and J by 2 bases, leaving 18 bases between them. Germline-derived CDR1 and CDR2 are SGDLS and YYNGEE. CDR3 nucleotides: TGTGCCAGCAGCTTAGGGGCAGGGTCCTTAAACACTGAAGCTTTCTTT. Translated, it gives CASSLGAGSLNTEAFF.

The chain links TRBV7-2 to TRBJ2-1; TRBD2 aligns across 10 bases. CDR3 length: 18 amino acids. CDR1 is SGHTA and CDR2 is FQGNSA in the germline V gene. V was pared by 6 bases and J by 3 bases, with 14 bases of the junction left unmatched. CDR3 DNA: TGTGCCAGCAGAACAGCCCCCCTAGCGGGGGAGAACTACAATGAGCAGTTCTTC. This encodes CASRTAPLAGENYNEQFF.

The chain is built from TRBV14 and TRBJ2-5, with 8 bases lining up with TRBD1. CDR3 length: 15 residues. V gave up 4 bases and J gave up 5 bases; unmatched junction bases: 9. Germline CDR1 reads SGHDN; CDR2 reads FVKESK. In DNA, the CDR3 is TGTGCCAGCAGCCGCCGGACAGGGCTGAGTGAGACCCAGTACTTC. Protein: CASSRRTGLSETQYF.

The chain couples TRBV27 to TRBJ2-7, with D tentatively TRBD1 (6 bases). This CDR3 spans 15 amino acids. The germline CDR1 and CDR2 sequences are MNHEY and SMNVEV (reference sequence). Trimming removed 3 bases from V and 4 bases from J, with 16 bases in between. The DNA for the CDR3 is TGTGCCAGCAGTTTTCGGACGGGCAGGGGATACGAGCAGTACTTC. This sequence encodes CASSFRTGRGYEQYF.

In its sample, this clone was seen once. The chain is built from TRBV24-1 and TRBJ1-1; 7 bases align to TRBD1. The CDR3 extends over 14 amino acids. J lost 6 bases, V lost 4 bases, and 7 bases had no gene match. The germline CDR1 and CDR2 sequences are KGHDR and SFDVKD. The CDR3 nucleotides are TGTGCCACCAGTGACCCGACAGGGACGGCTGAAGCTTTCTTT. Protein: CATSDPTGTAEAFF.

The chain carries TRBV24-1 and TRBJ2-5; 7 bases fit TRBD1. J gave up 4 bases and V 3 bases, and 19 bases lay outside the gene matches. In germline, CDR1 is KGHDR, CDR2 SFDVKD. The CDR3 spans 19 residues. In nucleotides, the CDR3 is TGTGCCACCAGTGATCCGATTGTCGGGACATCTCCAGGGGGAGAGACCCAGTACTTC. Protein product: CATSDPIVGTSPGGETQYF.

The chain carries TRBV4-3 and TRBJ1-5, with D perhaps matching TRBD1 (6 bases). CDR3 size: 14 residues. Trimming removed 4 bases at V and 0 bases at J, with 7 bases between. The germline V gene has CDR1 LGHNA and CDR2 YSLEER. CDR3 residues: CASSRQVSNQPQHF. The CDR3 DNA reads as TGCGCCAGCAGCCGACAGGTTAGCAATCAGCCCCAGCATTTT.

There are a few counts of this clone. V is TRBV20-1 and J is TRBJ2-3; D ambiguous. V shed 6 bases and J shed 1 base, with 5 bases lying between them. CDR1 is DFQATT, CDR2 SNEGSKA, per germline (reference sequence). CDR3 size: 11 residues. In DNA form, the CDR3 reads TGCAGTGCCCTCGGCACAGATACGCAGTATTTT. As protein: CSALGTDTQYF.

This clone was observed a few times. The chain combines TRBV6-2 or TRBV6-3 with TRBJ1-1, with a possible D match to TRBD1 (5 bases). Germline V gene sequence: CDR1 MNHEY, CDR2 SVGEGT. Trimming stripped 0 bases from V and 2 bases from J, with 10 bases between. The CDR3 contains 15 residues. The CDR3 sequence: CASSYSPGFNTEAFF. The DNA of the CDR3 is TGTGCCAGCAGTTACTCCCCAGGGTTTAACACTGAAGCTTTCTTT.

The genes are TRBV5-1 and TRBJ2-3, with TRBD2 matching over 7 bases. The trim removed 4 bases at V and 0 bases at J, leaving 5 bases unmatched. The CDR3 is 15 residues long. CDR1 is SGHRS, CDR2 YFSETQ, per germline. CDR3 sequence reads: CASSTAGASTDTQYF. In DNA, the CDR3 is TGCGCCAGCAGCACCGCGGGAGCCAGCACAGATACGCAGTATTTT. Variable domain in full (rest from reference TRBV5-1 and TRBJ2-3): KAGVTQTPRYLIKTRGQQVTLSCSPISGHRSVSWYQQTPGQGLQFLFEYFSETQRNKGNFPGRFSGRQFSNSRSEMNVSTLELGDSALYLCASSTAGASTDTQYFGPGTRLTVL.

This sequence joins TRBV7-6 and TRBJ2-7, with 8 positions matching TRBD2. J was trimmed by 0 bases and V by 5 bases; bases with no gene match: 6. The CDR3 contains 15 residues. Germline V gives CDR1 SGHVS, CDR2 FNYEAQ. CDR3 residues: CASSISGSRSYEQYF. In DNA form, the CDR3 reads TGTGCCAGCAGCATAAGCGGGAGTCGCTCCTACGAGCAGTACTTC.

The chain uses TRBV2 and TRBJ2-3; D is undetermined. CDR3 length equals 11 residues. The germline V gene has CDR1 SNHLY and CDR2 FYNNEI. The CDR3 nucleotides read TGTGCATCGGGTGGCACAGATACGCAGTATTTT. Its translation is CASGGTDTQYF.

Concerning this clone: Other DNA sequences in the sample encode the same CDR3. The chain joins TRBV6-5 to TRBJ1-3; no clear D. The V gene's germline CDR1 is MNHEY and CDR2 SVGAGI. The V gene lost 6 bases and the J gene lost 1 base, with 10 bases spanning the gap. The CDR3 has 14 amino acids. CDR3 nucleotides: TGTGCCAGCAGGGCGGGCTTATCTGGAAACACCATATATTTT. Amino acids: CASRAGLSGNTIYF.

The chain carries TRBV19 and TRBJ1-5; 9 positions match TRBD1. Germline loops: CDR1 LNHDA, CDR2 SQIVND (reference sequence). V was pared by 5 bases and J by 3 bases, with 2 bases of the junction left unmatched. The CDR3 spans 14 residues. The chain's CDR3 is CASSDRGINQPQHF. CDR3 bases: TGTGCCAGTAGTGACAGGGGGATCAATCAGCCCCAGCATTTT.

The V and J genes are TRBV5-6 and TRBJ1-2; D call uncertain. With 4 bases removed from V and 3 bases from J, the gap between germline ends came to 13 bases. This CDR3 is built from 14 residues. Germline-derived CDR1 and CDR2 are SGHDT and YYEEEE. The CDR3: CASSREIPDYGYTF. DNA for the CDR3: TGTGCCAGCAGCCGAGAGATCCCGGACTATGGCTACACCTTC.

The V and J genes are TRBV6-5 and TRBJ2-7, with TRBD1 as a possible D gene (6 bases). V lost 6 bases and J 0 bases, leaving 12 bases between the germline ends. The CDR3 extends over 14 amino acids. CDR1 MNHEY and CDR2 SVGAGI come from the germline V gene. The CDR3 reads CASSRTVSSYEQYF. The DNA for the CDR3 is TGTGCCAGCAGCCGGACAGTCAGCTCCTACGAGCAGTACTTC.

The V call is TRBV11-2, the J call TRBJ1-3; D is unclear. This CDR3 has 16 residues. With 3 bases removed from V and 4 bases from J, the gap between germline ends came to 16 bases. CDR1 is SGHAT and CDR2 is FQNNGV in the germline V gene. CDR3 nucleotide sequence: TGTGCCAGCAGCTTGAGTTCCTTGGTGGGCGGAAACACCATATATTTT. It specifies CASSLSSLVGGNTIYF.

CDR3 sequence reads: CASSQLYSNQPQHF. The CDR3 DNA follows: TGTGCCAGCAGCCAACTATATAGCAATCAGCCCCAGCATTTT. The J gene is TRBJ1-5, the V gene TRBV3-1 (or the pseudogene TRBV3-2), with D unclear. Germline CDR1 reads LGHDT; CDR2 reads YNNKEL (reference sequence). Trimming cost V 2 bases and J 0 bases, with 5 bases left between them. The CDR3 length is 14 residues.

The chain links TRBV6-2 or TRBV6-3 to TRBJ2-7; D uncertain. The CDR3 has 12 amino acids. Per germline, CDR1 MNHEY and CDR2 SVGEGT. Trimming removed 2 bases at V and 3 bases at J, with 5 bases between. The CDR3 reads CASSYPVYEQYF. As DNA, the CDR3 is TGTGCCAGCAGTTACCCCGTCTACGAGCAGTACTTC.

This chain uses TRBV6-1 with TRBJ1-6; D is perhaps TRBD1 (5 bases). Trimming shortened V by 6 bases and J by 6 bases, and 15 bases separated the two germline ends. Germline CDR1 reads MNHNS; CDR2 reads SASEGT. The CDR3 loop spans 15 amino acids. The DNA of the CDR3 is TGTGCCAGCAGCTTAGGGGCCGGATCTAATTCACCCCTCCACTTT. This translates into CASSLGAGSNSPLHF.

This chain links TRBV4-2 with TRBJ2-4, with 12 nucleotides matching TRBD2. The germline V gene has CDR1 LGHNA and CDR2 YNFKEQ. Trimming cost V 0 bases and J 5 bases; bases outside gene matches: 2. The CDR3 contains 16 residues. The CDR3 nucleotides are TGTGCCAGCAGCCAAGAAAGACTAGCGGGGGAAAACATTCAGTACTTC. Amino acids: CASSQERLAGENIQYF.

CDR3 nucleotide sequence: TGTGCCTGGAGTTCCGTAGGGGGCGACGAGCAGTACTTC. This translates into CAWSSVGGDEQYF. V usage is TRBV30 and J usage is TRBJ2-7; 7 positions agree with TRBD1. This CDR3 region has 13 residues. V was clipped by 2 bases and J by 5 bases; unmatched bases: 6. Germline V CDR1 and CDR2: GTSNPN, SVGIG (reference sequence). Full variable domain (outside the CDR3, taken from reference TRBV30 and TRBJ2-7): SQTIHQWPATLVQPVGSPLSLECTVEGTSNPNLYWYRQAAGRGLQLLFYSVGIGQISSEVPQNLSASRPQDRQFILSSKKLLLSDSGFYLCAWSSVGGDEQYFGPGTRLTVT.

The CDR3 loop reads CASSSRGSGELFF. The CDR3 DNA reads TGTGCCAGCAGCTCCCGAGGGTCCGGGGAGCTGTTTTTT. This sequence joins TRBV11-3 and TRBJ2-2; D may be TRBD2 (5 bases). This CDR3 is 13 amino acids long. Trimming removed 4 bases from V and 6 bases from J, with 9 bases in between. The germline gives CDR1 SGHNT, CDR2 YENEEA.

The chain couples TRBV18 to TRBJ2-7, with a weak D call TRBD1 (5 bases). V lost 3 bases and J 1 base, leaving 7 bases between the germline ends. This CDR3 has 13 amino acids. Germline CDR1 KGHSH, CDR2 LQKENI. Here the CDR3 reads CASSPGASYEQYF. The CDR3 DNA follows: TGTGCCAGCTCACCTGGGGCGTCCTACGAGCAGTACTTC.

J is TRBJ2-2 and V is TRBV6-2 or TRBV6-3, with 7 bases matching TRBD2. V shed 5 bases and J 3 bases; nucleotides not matched to a gene: 0. The CDR3 is made up of 13 amino acids. From germline, CDR1 is MNHEY and CDR2 SVGEGT. CDR3 loop: CASSLADTGELFF. The CDR3 region has the DNA TGTGCCAGCAGTCTAGCGGACACCGGGGAGCTGTTTTTT.